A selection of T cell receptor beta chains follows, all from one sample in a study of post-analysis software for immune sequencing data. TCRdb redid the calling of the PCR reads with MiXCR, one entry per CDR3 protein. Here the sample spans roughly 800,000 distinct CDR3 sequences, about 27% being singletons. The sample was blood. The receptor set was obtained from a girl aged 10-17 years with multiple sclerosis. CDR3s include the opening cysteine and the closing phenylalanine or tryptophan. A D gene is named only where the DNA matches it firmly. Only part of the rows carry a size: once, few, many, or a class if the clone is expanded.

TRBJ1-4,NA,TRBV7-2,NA,CASRPRQQFEKLFF,TGTGCCAGCAGACCTCGACAGCAGTTCGAAAAACTGTTTTTT
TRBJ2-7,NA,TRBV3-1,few,CASSQWEEQYF,TGTGCCAGCAGCCAATGGGAAGAGCAGTACTTC
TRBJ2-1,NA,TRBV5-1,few,CASSFSSSASYNEQFF,TGCGCCAGCAGCTTTTCTTCTAGCGCGTCCTACAATGAGCAGTTCTTC
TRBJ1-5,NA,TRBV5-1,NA,CASSLEGQGQPQHF,TGCGCCAGCAGCTTGGAAGGCCAGGGACAGCCCCAGCATTTT
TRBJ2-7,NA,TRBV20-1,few,CSATSGVTAEQYF,TGCAGTGCTACAAGTGGGGTAACCGCCGAGCAGTACTTC
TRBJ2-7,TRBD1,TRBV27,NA,CASSSPIRDRDHEQYF,TGTGCCAGCAGCTCCCCTATCCGCGACAGGGATCACGAGCAGTACTTC
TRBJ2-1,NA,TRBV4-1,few,CASSPVTGNRRQWEQFF,TGCGCCAGCAGCCCCGTGACAGGCAACCGCCGTCAATGGGAGCAGTTCTTC
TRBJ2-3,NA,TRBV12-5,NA,CASGLGGGADTQYF,TGTGCTAGTGGTTTGGGAGGGGGGGCAGATACGCAGTATTTT
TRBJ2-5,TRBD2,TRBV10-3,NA,CASRDLAGAETQYF,TGTGCCTCCCGCGATTTAGCGGGAGCTGAGACCCAGTACTTC
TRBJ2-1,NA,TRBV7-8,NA,CASSSTKPGEQFF,TGTGCCAGCAGCTCAACCAAGCCCGGTGAGCAGTTCTTC
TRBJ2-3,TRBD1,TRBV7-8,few,CASSARTGIADTQYF,TGTGCCAGCAGCGCCCGGACAGGGATCGCAGATACGCAGTATTTT
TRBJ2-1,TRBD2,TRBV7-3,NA,CASSSGRGTSNRHEQFF,TGTGCCAGCAGCTCAGGGCGGGGGACTAGTAATAGGCATGAGCAGTTCTTC
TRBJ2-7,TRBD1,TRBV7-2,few,CASNPGGGYEQYF,TGTGCCAGCAACCCAGGGGGCGGGTACGAGCAGTACTTC
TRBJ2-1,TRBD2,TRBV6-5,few,CASSLAGPNEQFF,TGTGCCAGCAGCCTAGCGGGCCCCAATGAGCAGTTCTTC
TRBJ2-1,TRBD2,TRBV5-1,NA,CASSLVVGGRNEQFF,TGCGCCAGCAGCTTGGTGGTCGGCGGGAGGAATGAGCAGTTCTTC
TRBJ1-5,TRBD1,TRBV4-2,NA,CASSPDRGSRQPQHF,TGTGCCAGCAGCCCAGACAGGGGCTCGAGGCAGCCCCAGCATTTT
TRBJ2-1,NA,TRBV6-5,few,CASSYSRVTTSLIPRPGNEQFF,TGTGCCAGCAGTTACTCGAGAGTAACCACAAGTCTGATCCCTCGGCCGGGGAATGAGCAGTTCTTC
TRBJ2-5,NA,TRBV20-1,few,CSATNQETQYF,TGCAGTGCAACAAACCAAGAGACCCAGTACTTC
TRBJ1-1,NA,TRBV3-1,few,CASSQDLVSENTEAFF,TGTGCCAGCAGCCAAGATCTTGTTTCAGAGAACACTGAAGCTTTCTTT
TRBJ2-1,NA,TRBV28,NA,CASGYSFPSQFF,TGTGCCAGCGGGTACTCCTTCCCGTCGCAGTTCTTC
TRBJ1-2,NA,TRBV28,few,CASRTVPANYGYTF,TGTGCCAGCAGAACGGTCCCTGCTAACTATGGCTACACCTTC
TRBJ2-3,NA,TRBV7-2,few,CASGGGGTTDTQYF,TGTGCCAGCGGGGGGGGCGGGACAACAGATACGCAGTATTTT
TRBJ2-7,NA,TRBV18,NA,CASSPQGAEQYF,TGTGCCAGCTCACCCCAGGGAGCCGAGCAGTACTTC